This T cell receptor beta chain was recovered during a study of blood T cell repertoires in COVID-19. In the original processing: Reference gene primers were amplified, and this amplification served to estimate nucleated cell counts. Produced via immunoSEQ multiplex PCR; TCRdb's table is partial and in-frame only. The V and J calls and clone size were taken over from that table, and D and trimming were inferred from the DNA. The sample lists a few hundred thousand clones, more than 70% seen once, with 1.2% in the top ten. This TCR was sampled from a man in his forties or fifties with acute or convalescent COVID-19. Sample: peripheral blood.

CDR3 nucleotides: TGTGCCAGCAGCGCCGGAGCAGGGGATGGTTCACCCCTCCACTTT. Encoded protein: CASSAGAGDGSPLHF. The chain couples TRBV9 to TRBJ1-6; perhaps TRBD1 as D (6 bases). Trimming took 3 bases from V and 9 from J, leaving 16 bases between them. The CDR3 sequence is 15 residues long. Germline values: CDR1 SGDLS, CDR2 YYNGEE.